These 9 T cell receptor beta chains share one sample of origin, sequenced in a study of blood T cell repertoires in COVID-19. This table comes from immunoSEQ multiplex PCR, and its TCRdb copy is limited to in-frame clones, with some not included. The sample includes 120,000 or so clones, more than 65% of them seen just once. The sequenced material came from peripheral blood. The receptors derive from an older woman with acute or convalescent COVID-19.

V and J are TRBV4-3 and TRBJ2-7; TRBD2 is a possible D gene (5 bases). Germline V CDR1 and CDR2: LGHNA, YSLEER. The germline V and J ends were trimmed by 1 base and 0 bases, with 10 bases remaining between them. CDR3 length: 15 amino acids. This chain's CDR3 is CASSQGTYTSYEQYF. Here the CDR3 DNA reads TGCGCCAGCAGCCAAGGGACTTATACCTCCTACGAGCAGTACTTC.

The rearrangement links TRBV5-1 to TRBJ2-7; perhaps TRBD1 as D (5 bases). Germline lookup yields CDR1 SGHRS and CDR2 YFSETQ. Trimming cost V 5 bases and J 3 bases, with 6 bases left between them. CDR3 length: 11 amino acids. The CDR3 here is CASRTDYEQYF. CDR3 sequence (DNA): TGCGCCAGCAGGACAGACTACGAGCAGTACTTC.

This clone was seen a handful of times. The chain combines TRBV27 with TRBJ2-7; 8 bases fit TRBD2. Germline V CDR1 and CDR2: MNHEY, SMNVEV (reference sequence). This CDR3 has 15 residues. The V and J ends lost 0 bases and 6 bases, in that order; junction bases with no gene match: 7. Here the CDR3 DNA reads TGTGCCAGCAGTTTATCGCCGCTAGCGGGCGTCGAGCAGTACTTC. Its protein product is CASSLSPLAGVEQYF.

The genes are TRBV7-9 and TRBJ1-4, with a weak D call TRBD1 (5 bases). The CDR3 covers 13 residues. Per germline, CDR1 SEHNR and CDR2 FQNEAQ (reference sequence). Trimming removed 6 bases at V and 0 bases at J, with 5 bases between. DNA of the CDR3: TGTGCCAGCAGGACAGCAACTAATGAAAAACTGTTTTTT. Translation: CASRTATNEKLFF.

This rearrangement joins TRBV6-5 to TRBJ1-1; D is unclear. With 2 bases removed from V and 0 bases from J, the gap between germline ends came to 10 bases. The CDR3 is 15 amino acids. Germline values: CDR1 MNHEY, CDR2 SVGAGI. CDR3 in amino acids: CASSYTGSLNTEAFF. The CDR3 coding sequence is TGTGCCAGCAGTTACACGGGGTCTCTGAACACTGAAGCTTTCTTT.

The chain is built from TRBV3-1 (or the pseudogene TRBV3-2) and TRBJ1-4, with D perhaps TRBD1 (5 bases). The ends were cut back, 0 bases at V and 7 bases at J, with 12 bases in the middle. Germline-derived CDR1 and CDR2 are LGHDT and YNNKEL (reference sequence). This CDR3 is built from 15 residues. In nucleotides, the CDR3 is TGTGCCAGCAGCCAAGACGGGGGTTCGAGTGAAAAACTGTTTTTT. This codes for CASSQDGGSSEKLFF.

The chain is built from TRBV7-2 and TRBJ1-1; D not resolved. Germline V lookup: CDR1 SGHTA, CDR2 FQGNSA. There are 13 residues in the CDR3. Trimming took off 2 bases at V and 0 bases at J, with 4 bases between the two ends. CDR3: CASSLSVNTEAFF. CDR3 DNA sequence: TGTGCCAGCAGCTTATCCGTGAACACTGAAGCTTTCTTT.

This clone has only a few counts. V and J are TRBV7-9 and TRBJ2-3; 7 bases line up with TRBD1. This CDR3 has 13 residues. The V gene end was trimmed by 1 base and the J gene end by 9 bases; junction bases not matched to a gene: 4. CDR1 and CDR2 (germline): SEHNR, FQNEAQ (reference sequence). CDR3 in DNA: TGTGCCAGCAGCTTAGGCCGGGACAGAACGCAGTATTTT. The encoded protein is CASSLGRDRTQYF.

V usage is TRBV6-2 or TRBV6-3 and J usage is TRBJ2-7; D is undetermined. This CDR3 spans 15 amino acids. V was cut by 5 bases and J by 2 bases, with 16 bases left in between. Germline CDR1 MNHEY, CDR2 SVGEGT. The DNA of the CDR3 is TGTGCCAGCAGTCCCCAGGTTAAATGGGCCTACGAGCAGTACTTC. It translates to CASSPQVKWAYEQYF.